The clone carrying this T cell receptor beta chain was recorded many times. No antigen is known for it. The sample originates from a study of T cells after yellow fever vaccination. Study at large: SMART-Seq v4 Ultra Low Input prepared libraries from low-cell fractions.

Overall study findings and caveats: Post-booster samples contained most primary-vaccination clones (around 95% CD4, about 87% CD8). From the bulk population, abundant clonotypes could contaminate and appear within FACS-sorted repertoires.

This CDR3 is built from 15 residues. Per the germline V gene, CDR1 is MNHEY and CDR2 is SVGAGI. Unmatched junction bases numbered 9, after V lost 5 bases and J lost 4 bases. A 5'RACE template-switching step, the method used to make TCR cDNA, added a universal primer site and UMIs. TCRdb independently ran MiXCR on the 5' RACE reads; one entry per CDR3 protein. Seen here are some 69,000 distinct CDR3 sequences, 4.5% to 7.5% observed once, and the top ten hold less than 2.5%. This specimen consisted of CD4+ T cells sorted from PBMCs, obtained approximately 16 days after the first yellow fever vaccination. The receptor was isolated from a man aged 18 to 29 who received the YFV17D yellow fever vaccine. This sequence joins TRBV6-5 and TRBJ1-2; 8 bases map to TRBD1. CDR3 region: CASSPGQAGVYGYTF. The CDR3 region has the DNA TGTGCCAGCAGTCCGGGACAGGCGGGCGTCTATGGCTACACCTTC.